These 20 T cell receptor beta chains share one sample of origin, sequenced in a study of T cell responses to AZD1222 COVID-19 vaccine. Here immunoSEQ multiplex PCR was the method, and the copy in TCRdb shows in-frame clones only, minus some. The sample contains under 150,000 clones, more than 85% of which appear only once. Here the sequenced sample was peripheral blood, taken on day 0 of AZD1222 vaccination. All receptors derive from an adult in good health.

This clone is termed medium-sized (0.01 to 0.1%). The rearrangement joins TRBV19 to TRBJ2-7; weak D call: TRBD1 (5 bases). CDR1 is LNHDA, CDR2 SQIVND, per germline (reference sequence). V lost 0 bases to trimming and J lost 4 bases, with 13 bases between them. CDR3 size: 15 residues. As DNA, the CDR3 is TGTGCCAGTAGTATAGATAGAGACAGCAGGTACGAGCAGTACTTC. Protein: CASSIDRDSRYEQYF.

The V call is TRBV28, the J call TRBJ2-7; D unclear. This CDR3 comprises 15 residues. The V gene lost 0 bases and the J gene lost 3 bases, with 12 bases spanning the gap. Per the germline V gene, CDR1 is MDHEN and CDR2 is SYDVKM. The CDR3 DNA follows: TGTGCCAGCAGTTTATGGCAAGGCGACCGCTACGAGCAGTACTTC. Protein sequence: CASSLWQGDRYEQYF.

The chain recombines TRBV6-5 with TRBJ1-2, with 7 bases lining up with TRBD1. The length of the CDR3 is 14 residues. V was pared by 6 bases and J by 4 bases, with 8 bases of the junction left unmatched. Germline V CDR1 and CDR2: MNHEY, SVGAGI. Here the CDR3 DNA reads TGTGCCAGCAGCTATAGGGACAGCTCCTATGGCTACACCTTC. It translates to CASSYRDSSYGYTF.

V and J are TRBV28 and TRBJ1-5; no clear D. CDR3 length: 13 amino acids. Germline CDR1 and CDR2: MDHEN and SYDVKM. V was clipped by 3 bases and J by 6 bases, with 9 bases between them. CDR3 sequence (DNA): TGTGCCAGCAGTTTTGCAAGGACTCAGCCCCAGCATTTT. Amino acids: CASSFARTQPQHF.

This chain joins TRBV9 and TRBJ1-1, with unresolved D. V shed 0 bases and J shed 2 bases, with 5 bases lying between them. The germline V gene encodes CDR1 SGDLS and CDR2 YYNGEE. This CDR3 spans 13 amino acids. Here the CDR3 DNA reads TGTGCCAGCAGCGTAGTGGCAAACACTGAAGCTTTCTTT. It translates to CASSVVANTEAFF.

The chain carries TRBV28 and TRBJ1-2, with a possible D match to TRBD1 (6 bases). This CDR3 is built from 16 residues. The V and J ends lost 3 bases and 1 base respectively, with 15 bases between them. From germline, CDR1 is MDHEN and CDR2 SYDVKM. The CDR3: CASSFREGGINYGYTF. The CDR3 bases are TGTGCCAGCAGTTTCCGGGAGGGGGGAATTAACTATGGCTACACCTTC.

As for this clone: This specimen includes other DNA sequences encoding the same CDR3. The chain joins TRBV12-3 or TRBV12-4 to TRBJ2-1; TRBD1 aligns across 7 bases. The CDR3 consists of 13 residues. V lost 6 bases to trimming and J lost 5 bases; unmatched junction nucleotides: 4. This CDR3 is CASSLGQNNEQFF. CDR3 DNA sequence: TGTGCCAGCAGCTTGGGACAGAACAATGAGCAGTTCTTC.

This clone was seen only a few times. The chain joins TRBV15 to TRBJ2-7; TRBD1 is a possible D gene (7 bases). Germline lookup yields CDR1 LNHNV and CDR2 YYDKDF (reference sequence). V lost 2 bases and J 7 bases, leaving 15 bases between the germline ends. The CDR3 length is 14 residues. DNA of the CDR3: TGTGCCACCAGCAGACCAACGTCAGGGGGGGAGCAGTACTTC. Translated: CATSRPTSGGEQYF.

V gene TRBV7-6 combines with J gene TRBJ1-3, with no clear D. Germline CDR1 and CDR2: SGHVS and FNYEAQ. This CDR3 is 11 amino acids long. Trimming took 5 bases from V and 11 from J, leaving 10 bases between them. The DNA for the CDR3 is TGTGCCAGCAGCCCCCCCGGCGCCATATATTTT. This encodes CASSPPGAIYF.

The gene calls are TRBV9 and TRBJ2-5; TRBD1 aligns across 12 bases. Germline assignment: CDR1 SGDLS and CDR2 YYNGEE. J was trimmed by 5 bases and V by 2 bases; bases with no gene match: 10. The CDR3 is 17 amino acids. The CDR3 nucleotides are TGTGCCAGCAGCGTCCGGGACAGGGGGCTCCTAAGCGAGACCCAGTACTTC. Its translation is CASSVRDRGLLSETQYF.

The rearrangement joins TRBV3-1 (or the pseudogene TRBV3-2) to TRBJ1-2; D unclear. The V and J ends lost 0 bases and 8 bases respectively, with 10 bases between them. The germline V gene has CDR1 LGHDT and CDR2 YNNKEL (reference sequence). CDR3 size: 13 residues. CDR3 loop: CASSQEAIRGYTF. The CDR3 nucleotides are TGTGCCAGCAGCCAAGAAGCCATAAGGGGCTACACCTTC.

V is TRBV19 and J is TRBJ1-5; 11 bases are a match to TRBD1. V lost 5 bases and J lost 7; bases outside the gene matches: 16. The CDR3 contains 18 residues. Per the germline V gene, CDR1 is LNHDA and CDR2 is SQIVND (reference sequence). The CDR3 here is CASSPYPRDRGFEQPQHF. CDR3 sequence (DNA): TGTGCCAGTAGTCCTTATCCCCGGGACAGGGGGTTCGAACAGCCCCAGCATTTT.

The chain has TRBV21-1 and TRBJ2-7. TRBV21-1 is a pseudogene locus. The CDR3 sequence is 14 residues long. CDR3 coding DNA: TGTGCCAGCTTACCCATTCCTGGGGAATACGAGCAGTACTTC. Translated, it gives CASLPIPGEYEQYF.

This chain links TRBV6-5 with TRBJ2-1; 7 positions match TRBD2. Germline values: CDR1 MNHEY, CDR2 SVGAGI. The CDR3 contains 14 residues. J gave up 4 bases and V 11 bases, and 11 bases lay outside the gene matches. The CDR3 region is CAAPAGSGYNEQFF. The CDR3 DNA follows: TGTGCCGCCCCAGCGGGGTCGGGTTACAATGAGCAGTTCTTC.

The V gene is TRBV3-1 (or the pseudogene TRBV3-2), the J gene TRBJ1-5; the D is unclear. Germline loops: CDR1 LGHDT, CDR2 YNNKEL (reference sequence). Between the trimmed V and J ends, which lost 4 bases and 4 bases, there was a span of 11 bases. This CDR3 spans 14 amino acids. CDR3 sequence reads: CASSLTTGNQPQHF. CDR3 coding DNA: TGTGCCAGCAGCCTAACGACCGGGAATCAGCCCCAGCATTTT.

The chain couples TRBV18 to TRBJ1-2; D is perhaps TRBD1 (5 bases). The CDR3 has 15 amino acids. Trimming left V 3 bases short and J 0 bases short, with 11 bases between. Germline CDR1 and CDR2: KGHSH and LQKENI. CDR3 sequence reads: CASSPGAGSNYGYTF. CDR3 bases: TGTGCCAGCTCACCTGGGGCCGGATCTAACTATGGCTACACCTTC.

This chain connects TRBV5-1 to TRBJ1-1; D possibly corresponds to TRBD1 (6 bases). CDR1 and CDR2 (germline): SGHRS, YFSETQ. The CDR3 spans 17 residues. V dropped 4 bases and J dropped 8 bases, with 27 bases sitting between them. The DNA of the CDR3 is TGCGCCAGCAGCCTTCTTGAAACGTCGGTCAGGGGTGGGGAAGCTTTCTTT. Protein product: CASSLLETSVRGGEAFF.

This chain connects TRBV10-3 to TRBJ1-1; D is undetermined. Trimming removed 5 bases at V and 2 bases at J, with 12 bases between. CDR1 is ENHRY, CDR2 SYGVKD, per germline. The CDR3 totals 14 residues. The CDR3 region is CAISNGAGNTEAFF. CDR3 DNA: TGTGCCATCAGTAACGGAGCGGGTAACACTGAAGCTTTCTTT.

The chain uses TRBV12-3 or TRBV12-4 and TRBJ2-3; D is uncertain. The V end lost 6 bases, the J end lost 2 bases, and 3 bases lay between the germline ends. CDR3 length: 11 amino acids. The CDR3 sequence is CASSPTDTQYF. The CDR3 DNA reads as TGTGCCAGCAGCCCCACAGATACGCAGTATTTT.

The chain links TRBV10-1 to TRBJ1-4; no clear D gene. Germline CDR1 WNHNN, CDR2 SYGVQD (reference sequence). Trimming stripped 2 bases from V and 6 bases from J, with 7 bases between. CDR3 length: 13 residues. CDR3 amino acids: CASSEAPDEKLFF. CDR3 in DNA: TGCGCCAGCAGTGAGGCACCGGATGAAAAACTGTTTTTT.